The rows below give T cell receptor beta chains drawn from one sample of a study of blood T cells in healthy people across ages. TCRdb reprocessed the 5' RACE reads with MiXCR, giving one entry per CDR3 protein. The sample has hundreds of thousands of distinct CDR3 sequences; 56% are singletons. The sample taken for sequencing was blood. Receptors were obtained from a man between 35 and 55 years old in good health. Both conserved end residues are part of each CDR3. Fields, in order: clone size, D gene, J gene, V gene, CDR3 DNA, CDR3 protein. The D gene is left open where the match is weak. Clone size appears in some rows only: once, few, many, or a class for an expanded clone.

clone_size: -
d_call: TRBD1
j_call: TRBJ1-1
v_call: TRBV29-1
cdr3_nt: TGCAGCGTTGAAACCGGGACAGGGACTGAAGCTTTCTTT
cdr3_aa: CSVETGTGTEAFF

clone_size: few
d_call: -
j_call: TRBJ2-4
v_call: TRBV7-2
cdr3_nt: TGTGCCAGCAGCTTAGACGCCCGGCGGGGAAACATTCAGTACTTC
cdr3_aa: CASSLDARRGNIQYF

clone_size: -
d_call: -
j_call: TRBJ2-1
v_call: TRBV6-5
cdr3_nt: TGTGCCAGCAGTTACTCGAACGTTGGTGAGCAGTTCTTC
cdr3_aa: CASSYSNVGEQFF

clone_size: -
d_call: TRBD1
j_call: TRBJ2-3
v_call: TRBV29-1
cdr3_nt: TGCAGCGTTGATGCCCGGGACAGGGGTACAGATACGCAGTATTTT
cdr3_aa: CSVDARDRGTDTQYF

clone_size: few
d_call: -
j_call: TRBJ2-2
v_call: TRBV18
cdr3_nt: TGTGCCAGCTCACCACGTACCAACACCGGGGAGCTGTTTTTT
cdr3_aa: CASSPRTNTGELFF

clone_size: -
d_call: -
j_call: TRBJ1-2
v_call: TRBV5-1
cdr3_nt: TGCGCCAGCAGCTTGGTTACGGACGGTGGCTACACCTTC
cdr3_aa: CASSLVTDGGYTF

clone_size: -
d_call: -
j_call: TRBJ2-1
v_call: TRBV20-1
cdr3_nt: TGCAGTGCTAGAGATGACGGACACAATGAGCAGTTCTTC
cdr3_aa: CSARDDGHNEQFF

clone_size: few
d_call: TRBD2
j_call: TRBJ2-2
v_call: TRBV29-1
cdr3_nt: TGCACAGGGACTAGCGGGACCGGGGAGCTGTTTTTT
cdr3_aa: CTGTSGTGELFF

clone_size: -
d_call: -
j_call: TRBJ1-3
v_call: TRBV5-5
cdr3_nt: TGTGCCAGCAGCTTGGTTGAGTTGGGATACTCTGGAAACACCATATATTTT
cdr3_aa: CASSLVELGYSGNTIYF

clone_size: once
d_call: -
j_call: TRBJ2-7
v_call: TRBV20-1
cdr3_nt: TGCAGTGCTAAAAAGTTTCTCTCCTACAATGAGCAGTACTTC
cdr3_aa: CSAKKFLSYNEQYF

clone_size: few
d_call: -
j_call: TRBJ2-7
v_call: TRBV29-1
cdr3_nt: TGCAGCGTTGTGGGGGCGGCGGGTGACTCCTACGAGCAGTACTTC
cdr3_aa: CSVVGAAGDSYEQYF

clone_size: -
d_call: -
j_call: TRBJ1-2
v_call: TRBV20-1
cdr3_nt: TGCAGTGCTCCGCCAGTCAACTATGGCTACACCTTC
cdr3_aa: CSAPPVNYGYTF

clone_size: few
d_call: -
j_call: TRBJ1-1
v_call: TRBV3-1
cdr3_nt: TGTGCCAGCCGGGGAAACTCACGGGGCACTGAAGCTTTCTTT
cdr3_aa: CASRGNSRGTEAFF

clone_size: -
d_call: -
j_call: TRBJ2-3
v_call: TRBV13
cdr3_nt: TGTGCCAGCAGCCCGAGTGGGATGGGCACAGATACGCAGTATTTT
cdr3_aa: CASSPSGMGTDTQYF

clone_size: -
d_call: -
j_call: TRBJ1-6
v_call: TRBV29-1
cdr3_nt: TGCAGCGTTCGACAATCCGCCGGTTCACCCCTCCACTTT
cdr3_aa: CSVRQSAGSPLHF

clone_size: few
d_call: TRBD1
j_call: TRBJ1-2
v_call: TRBV7-2
cdr3_nt: TGTGCCAGCAGCTTGGCAGGGGGCGGCTATGGCTACACCTTC
cdr3_aa: CASSLAGGGYGYTF

clone_size: -
d_call: TRBD1
j_call: TRBJ2-2
v_call: TRBV7-2
cdr3_nt: TGTGCCAGCAGCTCCGGACAGGGTGTAGGCACCGGGGAGCTGTTTTTT
cdr3_aa: CASSSGQGVGTGELFF

clone_size: -
d_call: -
j_call: TRBJ1-4
v_call: TRBV15
cdr3_nt: TGTGCCACCCGACGGATAAATGAAAAACTGTTTTTT
cdr3_aa: CATRRINEKLFF

clone_size: -
d_call: -
j_call: TRBJ1-6
v_call: TRBV25-1
cdr3_nt: TGTGCCAGCATCTCCAGGGTGGCGGGTTCACCCCTCCACTTT
cdr3_aa: CASISRVAGSPLHF

clone_size: few
d_call: -
j_call: TRBJ1-4
v_call: TRBV29-1
cdr3_nt: TGCAGCGTTGCTTTTCGCAGGGAGACAACTAATGAAAAACTGTTTTTT
cdr3_aa: CSVAFRRETTNEKLFF

clone_size: few
d_call: -
j_call: TRBJ2-3
v_call: TRBV20-1
cdr3_nt: TGCAGTGCTAGAGATTCGCGTCCGGCTAGCACAGATACGCAGTATTTT
cdr3_aa: CSARDSRPASTDTQYF

clone_size: -
d_call: -
j_call: TRBJ2-7
v_call: TRBV28
cdr3_nt: TGTGCCAGCATCCCTGGAGGGTCCTACGAGCAGTACTTC
cdr3_aa: CASIPGGSYEQYF

clone_size: -
d_call: TRBD1
j_call: TRBJ1-1
v_call: TRBV29-1
cdr3_nt: TGCAGCGTTGATGGTGGGGACAGGGAAGCTTTCTTT
cdr3_aa: CSVDGGDREAFF

clone_size: -
d_call: -
j_call: TRBJ2-3
v_call: TRBV15
cdr3_nt: TGTGCCACCAGCAGAGATGGGTCCGAGCAGTATTTT
cdr3_aa: CATSRDGSEQYF

clone_size: -
d_call: TRBD2
j_call: TRBJ2-7
v_call: TRBV28
cdr3_nt: TGTGCCAGCAGGGGGCTAGCGGTGGAGTACTACGAGCAGTACTTC
cdr3_aa: CASRGLAVEYYEQYF

clone_size: few
d_call: TRBD2
j_call: TRBJ2-7
v_call: TRBV27
cdr3_nt: TGTGCCAGCAGCCCCCGGACTAGCGGGATCGACGAGCAGTACTTC
cdr3_aa: CASSPRTSGIDEQYF

clone_size: few
d_call: -
j_call: TRBJ1-4
v_call: TRBV20-1
cdr3_nt: TGCAGCGTTGCGGGGCAGGGAGGGGAAAAACTGTTTTTT
cdr3_aa: CSVAGQGGEKLFF

clone_size: -
d_call: -
j_call: TRBJ2-6
v_call: TRBV6-5
cdr3_nt: TGTGCCAGCAGTTACTCGACGGGGACCCCCTCTGGGGCCAACGTCCTGACTTTC
cdr3_aa: CASSYSTGTPSGANVLTF

clone_size: -
d_call: -
j_call: TRBJ2-1
v_call: TRBV6-6
cdr3_nt: TGTGCCAGCAGTACACTTACTAGCCCAAGCTCCTACAATGAGCAGTTCTTC
cdr3_aa: CASSTLTSPSSYNEQFF

clone_size: -
d_call: TRBD1
j_call: TRBJ2-3
v_call: TRBV12-3/TRBV12-4
cdr3_nt: TGTGCCAGCAGTTCGACAGGGGGCGCCCCATCTCCAGATACGCAGTATTTT
cdr3_aa: CASSSTGGAPSPDTQYF

clone_size: -
d_call: -
j_call: TRBJ2-2
v_call: TRBV5-6
cdr3_nt: TGTGCCAGCAGCTCAACAGGGCGGACCGGGGAGCTGTTTTTT
cdr3_aa: CASSSTGRTGELFF

clone_size: -
d_call: -
j_call: TRBJ1-1
v_call: TRBV27
cdr3_nt: TGTGCCAGTAGAGACAGACCGGGCACTGAAGCTTTCTTT
cdr3_aa: CASRDRPGTEAFF

clone_size: -
d_call: -
j_call: TRBJ1-5
v_call: TRBV27
cdr3_nt: TGTGCCAGCAGTTTTGCGGGGGATCAGCCCCAGCATTTT
cdr3_aa: CASSFAGDQPQHF

clone_size: few
d_call: -
j_call: TRBJ2-3
v_call: TRBV9
cdr3_nt: TGTGCCAGCAGCGTAGCGGGGACCCACACAGATACGCAGTATTTT
cdr3_aa: CASSVAGTHTDTQYF

clone_size: -
d_call: -
j_call: TRBJ2-1
v_call: TRBV5-1
cdr3_nt: TGCGCCAGCGGCGAGGAAGGGTTCACCTACAATGAGCAGTTCTTC
cdr3_aa: CASGEEGFTYNEQFF

clone_size: -
d_call: -
j_call: TRBJ1-5
v_call: TRBV29-1
cdr3_nt: TGCAGCGTCCAGACTGAGAATCAGCCCCAGCATTTT
cdr3_aa: CSVQTENQPQHF

clone_size: -
d_call: -
j_call: TRBJ2-1
v_call: TRBV7-3
cdr3_nt: TGTGCCAGCAGCTTAGAAGGCCGGGGGCGCATCGATGAGCAGTTCTTC
cdr3_aa: CASSLEGRGRIDEQFF

clone_size: -
d_call: TRBD2
j_call: TRBJ2-5
v_call: TRBV7-7
cdr3_nt: TGTGCCAGCAGCTTATTACTAGCGGACAATGAGCAGTACTTC
cdr3_aa: CASSLLLADNEQYF

clone_size: -
d_call: -
j_call: TRBJ2-3
v_call: TRBV12-3/TRBV12-4
cdr3_nt: TGTGCCAGCAGTTTCGGCGGATACACAGATACGCAGTATTTT
cdr3_aa: CASSFGGYTDTQYF

clone_size: -
d_call: -
j_call: TRBJ2-7
v_call: TRBV4-2
cdr3_nt: TGTGCCAGCAGCCAAGATCCGGACAGAACCTACAATGAGCAGTACTTC
cdr3_aa: CASSQDPDRTYNEQYF

clone_size: -
d_call: TRBD1
j_call: TRBJ2-5
v_call: TRBV7-2
cdr3_nt: TGTGCCAGCAGTTTCAGGTCGGACAGGGTGACCCTCAGGGGAGAGACCCAGTACTTC
cdr3_aa: CASSFRSDRVTLRGETQYF

clone_size: -
d_call: -
j_call: TRBJ2-1
v_call: TRBV20-1
cdr3_nt: TGCAGTGCTAGAGATCTTACGGCTAGCGTAAATGAGCAGTTCTTC
cdr3_aa: CSARDLTASVNEQFF

clone_size: -
d_call: -
j_call: TRBJ2-1
v_call: TRBV3-1
cdr3_nt: TGTGCCAGCAGCGGTCAGGGGTACAGCGAGCAGTTCTTC
cdr3_aa: CASSGQGYSEQFF

clone_size: -
d_call: -
j_call: TRBJ2-1
v_call: TRBV11-2
cdr3_nt: TGTGCCAGCAGCTTAGGGGTCGTCGAGCAAGAGCAGTTCTTC
cdr3_aa: CASSLGVVEQEQFF

clone_size: -
d_call: -
j_call: TRBJ2-7
v_call: TRBV6-6
cdr3_nt: TGTGCCAGTAGGCGTGGCAGGGAATACGAGCAGTACTTC
cdr3_aa: CASRRGREYEQYF

clone_size: few
d_call: -
j_call: TRBJ2-1
v_call: TRBV6-5
cdr3_nt: TGTGCCAGCAGTTACGAGCAGGAAGGCTCAAGGGCCTACAATGAGCAGTTCTTC
cdr3_aa: CASSYEQEGSRAYNEQFF

clone_size: -
d_call: -
j_call: TRBJ2-3
v_call: TRBV20-1
cdr3_nt: TGCAGTGCTAGGAGGAGCGCTGCCCGGGATACGCAGTATTTT
cdr3_aa: CSARRSAARDTQYF

clone_size: -
d_call: -
j_call: TRBJ1-2
v_call: TRBV3-1
cdr3_nt: TGTGCCAGCAGCCAACCGGGGCGCGACTATGGCTACACCTTC
cdr3_aa: CASSQPGRDYGYTF

clone_size: -
d_call: -
j_call: TRBJ2-3
v_call: TRBV20-1
cdr3_nt: TGCAGTGCTAGGACCTGGGGGGCTAGCACAGATACGCAGTATTTT
cdr3_aa: CSARTWGASTDTQYF